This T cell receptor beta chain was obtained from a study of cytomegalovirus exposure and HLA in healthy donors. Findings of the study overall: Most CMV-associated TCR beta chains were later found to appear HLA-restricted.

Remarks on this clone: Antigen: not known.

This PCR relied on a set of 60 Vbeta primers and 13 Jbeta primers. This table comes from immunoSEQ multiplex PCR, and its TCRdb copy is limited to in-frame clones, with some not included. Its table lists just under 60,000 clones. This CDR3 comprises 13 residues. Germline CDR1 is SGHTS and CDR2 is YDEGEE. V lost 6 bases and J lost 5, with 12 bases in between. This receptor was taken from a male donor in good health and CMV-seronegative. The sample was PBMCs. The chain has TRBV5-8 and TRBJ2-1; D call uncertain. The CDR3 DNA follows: TGTGCCAGCACCCCTCAACAAGACAATGAGCAGTTCTTC. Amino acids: CASTPQQDNEQFF.